This TCR beta chain is from a study of early T cells in non-severe SARS-CoV-2 infection. Across the whole study: Chains were not paired, and sequencing was done on bulk RNA from unsorted whole blood. Study results and limitations: The matching step, a VDJdb search, favored anti-spike CD8 responses and missed private and CD4 specificities.

Many counts were recorded for this clonotype. What it binds is unknown. Individual cDNA molecules were tagged with unique molecular identifiers, the study reported. TCRdb fed the 5' RACE reads into MiXCR, producing one record per CDR3 protein. The table has some 80,000 distinct CDR3 sequences, 5% seen once. Sequencing was performed on whole blood, taken at baseline. This sequence originates from an adult who was a healthcare worker with PCR-confirmed SARS-CoV-2 infection or an uninfected control (not recorded which).

CDR3 sequence: CASSLNRQGIPGGELFF. CDR3 in DNA: TGTGCCAGCAGCTTAAACAGACAGGGGATTCCCGGCGGGGAGCTGTTTTTT. The chain employs TRBV11-2 and TRBJ2-2; 8 bases agree with TRBD1. The CDR3 spans 17 residues. Losses at the gene ends were 2 bases for V and 7 bases for J; bases not matched to a gene: 12. The germline CDR1 and CDR2 sequences are SGHAT and FQNNGV. The entire variable domain, with the rest obtained from reference TRBV11-2 and TRBJ2-2, is as follows: EAGVAQSPRYKIIEKRQSVAFWCNPISGHATLYWYQQILGQGPKLLIQFQNNGVVDDSQLPKDRFSAERLKGVDSTLKIQPAKLEDSAVYLCASSLNRQGIPGGELFFGEGSRLTVL.